A selection of T cell receptor beta chains follows, all from one sample in a study of identical twins. TCRdb re-called the 5' RACE reads with MiXCR, one entry per CDR3 protein. The sample lists under 800,000 distinct CDR3 sequences; approximately 21% were seen once. These same data were also listed under a study on T cells expressing NK-cell markers.

The sequenced sample was PBMCs. The source of these receptors is a woman under 30 in good health. CDR3s include the opening cysteine and the closing phenylalanine or tryptophan. D genes are given only for firm matches. Clone size is stated in some rows and not others, as once, few, many or a class when expanded.

TRBV7-3	TRBD2	TRBJ2-1	few	TGTGCCAGCAGCTTAGTCGGCGGGGGGGTCGATGAGCAGTTCTTC	CASSLVGGGVDEQFF
TRBV6-1	TRBD1	TRBJ2-1	many	TGTGCCAGCACTGCCGACAGGGAATGGGGCAATGAGCAGTTCTTC	CASTADREWGNEQFF
TRBV20-1	NA	TRBJ1-1	few	TGCAGTGCTAGAGTCCTTTACACGGGGAACACTGAAGCTTTCTTT	CSARVLYTGNTEAFF
TRBV25-1	NA	TRBJ2-7	few	TGTGCCAGCAGTGAAACCCATTTCCACGAGCAGTACTTC	CASSETHFHEQYF
TRBV6-5	NA	TRBJ1-1	few	TGTGCCAGCAGTTACGGGGAGAACTTGAACACTGAAGCTTTCTTT	CASSYGENLNTEAFF
TRBV5-1	TRBD1	TRBJ2-7	NA	TGCGCCAGCAGCTTGACGGGGACAGGGGTCTACGAGCAGTACTTC	CASSLTGTGVYEQYF
TRBV6-5	TRBD2	TRBJ2-2	NA	TGTGCCAGCAGTTACTATAGGGCGGGAGGTACCGGGGGGCTGTTTTTT	CASSYYRAGGTGGLFF
TRBV10-3	NA	TRBJ2-7	few	TGTGCCATCAGCGGAAAACCTAACAGCTCCTACGAGCAGTACTTC	CAISGKPNSSYEQYF
TRBV23-1	NA	TRBJ1-5	NA	TGCGCCAGTCCGGACGGCCCCGGGGGGTCCTATAGCAATCAGCCCCAGCATTTT	CASPDGPGGSYSNQPQHF
TRBV5-1	NA	TRBJ2-2	few	TGCGCCAGCAGCTTGGCCATCACAGCCCCGAACACCGGGGAGCTGTTTTTT	CASSLAITAPNTGELFF
TRBV11-2	NA	TRBJ2-3	few	TGTGCCAGCAGCTTAGTGAGAGAGACAGATACGCAGTATTTT	CASSLVRETDTQYF
TRBV11-3	TRBD1	TRBJ2-2	NA	TGTGCCAGCAGCTTGGGACAGGGTAGGACCGGGGAGCTGTTTTTT	CASSLGQGRTGELFF
TRBV5-1	TRBD1	TRBJ2-3	once	TGCGCCAGCAGCTTGGCGGGACAGACAACAGATACGCAGTATTTT	CASSLAGQTTDTQYF
TRBV20-1	NA	TRBJ2-1	NA	TGCAGTGTTGGGCGTGGGGCGGGGTACAATGAGCAGTTCTTC	CSVGRGAGYNEQFF
TRBV20-1	TRBD1	TRBJ2-1	few	TGCAGTGCTAGTTGGGGACAGGGAAGAAATGAGCAGTTCTTC	CSASWGQGRNEQFF
TRBV9	TRBD1	TRBJ1-1	NA	TGTGCCAGCAGCGTAGCGCTGGACAGGGGCACTGAAGCTTTCTTT	CASSVALDRGTEAFF
TRBV10-3	NA	TRBJ1-5	NA	TGTGCCATCAGTGAGTGCCGGGACACAAATCAGCCCCAGCATTTT	CAISECRDTNQPQHF
TRBV12-3/TRBV12-4	NA	TRBJ1-5	many	TGTGCCAGCAGTTTCGGGGGGCGAGGTCAGCCCCAGCATTTT	CASSFGGRGQPQHF
TRBV20-1	NA	TRBJ1-2	few	TGCAGTGCTAACCCCCTCTACTATGGCTACACCTTC	CSANPLYYGYTF
TRBV5-1	NA	TRBJ1-1	many	TGCGCCAGCAGCTTGGGTGGGCGTAAGGACACTGAAGCTTTCTTT	CASSLGGRKDTEAFF
TRBV15	NA	TRBJ2-7	few	TGTGCCACCAGCAGGGTTGCGAGCGCCTACGAGCAGTACTTC	CATSRVASAYEQYF
TRBV29-1	NA	TRBJ2-2	many	TGCAGCGTTGCCCCGAACACCGGGGAGCTGTTTTTT	CSVAPNTGELFF
TRBV6-5	NA	TRBJ1-6	few	TGTGCCAGCAGTTACTCAGTTACATCAGGTTCACCCCTCCACTTT	CASSYSVTSGSPLHF
TRBV7-9	NA	TRBJ2-3	NA	TGTGCCAGCAGCTTGTTCCGTGGCGGAGATACGCAGTATTTT	CASSLFRGGDTQYF
TRBV5-1	TRBD2	TRBJ2-7	NA	TGCGCCAGCAGACGGGGGGGTCCCGGGTTCTACGAGCAGTACTTC	CASRRGGPGFYEQYF
TRBV18	NA	TRBJ2-7	many	TGTGCCAGCTCACCCCTTGACGTGGAAGAGCAGTACTTC	CASSPLDVEEQYF
TRBV29-1	NA	TRBJ2-1	few	TGCAGCGTTGAGTCACATAGTTTTTATGAGCAGTTCTTC	CSVESHSFYEQFF
TRBV20-1	TRBD2	TRBJ2-7	NA	TGCAGTGCGTCGACTAGCAGGAGCTCCTACGAGCAGTACTTC	CSASTSRSSYEQYF
TRBV12-3/TRBV12-4	TRBD2	TRBJ2-2	NA	TGTGCCAGCAGTCGACCGGGACTAGCGGGAGGGGGCACCGGGGAGCTGTTTTTT	CASSRPGLAGGGTGELFF
TRBV5-1	NA	TRBJ2-1	NA	TGCGCCAGCAGCTCCGGACCATCTAGGGGGACTGGCGAGCAGTTCTTC	CASSSGPSRGTGEQFF
TRBV7-2	NA	TRBJ2-3	many	TGTGCCAGCAGCTTGAGGCCGAGCACAGATACGCAGTATTTT	CASSLRPSTDTQYF
TRBV12-3/TRBV12-4	NA	TRBJ1-2	NA	TGTGCCAGCAGTTCCTCCTGGTCCTATGGCTACACCTTC	CASSSSWSYGYTF
TRBV29-1	TRBD1	TRBJ1-1	many	TGCAGCGTCGCTGCGCCTGGACAGGGGAGGACTGAAGCTTTCTTT	CSVAAPGQGRTEAFF
TRBV12-3/TRBV12-4	NA	TRBJ2-1	few	TGTGCCAGCACCTACGGGGTAGTCGATGAGCAGTTCTTC	CASTYGVVDEQFF
TRBV9	TRBD2	TRBJ2-7	few	TGTGCCAGCAGCGTAGACCCGAGCGGGAGGAATGAGCAGTACTTC	CASSVDPSGRNEQYF
TRBV7-9	NA	TRBJ1-4	many	TGTGCCAGCAGCCTTGCCCGAGGTGAAAAACTGTTTTTT	CASSLARGEKLFF
TRBV6-1	NA	TRBJ2-7	few	TGTGCCAGCGGAGTGGCCCGGGACGGCTACGAGCAGTACTTC	CASGVARDGYEQYF
TRBV11-2	NA	TRBJ2-1	NA	TGTGCCAGCATCCAAGCTGGCCGCGAGCAATTCTTC	CASIQAGREQFF
TRBV6-2/TRBV6-3	TRBD1	TRBJ2-1	NA	TGTGCCAGCAGCCCCGGGACAGGGTCGTTCTTC	CASSPGTGSFF
TRBV12-3/TRBV12-4	NA	TRBJ2-2	many	TGTGCCAGCAGCTCCACGACAGTGCTGTTCAACACCGGGGAGCTGTTTTTT	CASSSTTVLFNTGELFF
TRBV6-5	TRBD1	TRBJ2-2	NA	TGTGCCAGCAGTTACTCGGGACAGGACCCCCCCGGGGAGCTGTTTTTT	CASSYSGQDPPGELFF
TRBV20-1	TRBD1	TRBJ2-5	many	TGCAGTGCTAGAGATCTAGCAGGGGGAGAGACCCAGTACTTC	CSARDLAGGETQYF
TRBV29-1	TRBD1	TRBJ2-3	NA	TGCAGCGTTCTGTCCAGGGGGACCACAGATACGCAGTATTTT	CSVLSRGTTDTQYF
TRBV5-1	TRBD1	TRBJ2-7	NA	TGCGCCAGCAGGTTGGCATTGGACAGGGGAATACACGAGCAGTACTTC	CASRLALDRGIHEQYF
TRBV20-1	TRBD2	TRBJ2-5	NA	TGCAGTGCTAGTAAGACTAGCGGGGGGGAACAAGAGACCCAGTACTTC	CSASKTSGGEQETQYF
TRBV12-3/TRBV12-4	NA	TRBJ2-1	NA	TGTGCCAGCAGTCCCCAACGTCGGGGGACCTACAATGAGCAGTTCTTC	CASSPQRRGTYNEQFF
TRBV6-5	NA	TRBJ2-4	NA	TGTGCCAGCAGTTACTCGCAACGGGGTGCCAAAAACATTCAGTACTTC	CASSYSQRGAKNIQYF
TRBV21-1	NA	TRBJ2-2	few	TGTGCCAGCAGCAAGGGGGGCAACACGAACACCGGGGAGCTGTTTTTT	CASSKGGNTNTGELFF
TRBV5-6	NA	TRBJ2-7	once	TGTGCCGGCCGCGCGTACGAGCAGTACTTC	CAGRAYEQYF
TRBV7-9	NA	TRBJ2-3	few	TGTGCCAGCAGTGTAGCGGTCACAGATACGCAGTATTTT	CASSVAVTDTQYF
TRBV9	NA	TRBJ1-1	many	TGTGCCAGCAGCGTAAACGTAAACACTGAAGCTTTCTTT	CASSVNVNTEAFF
TRBV6-6	NA	TRBJ1-4	few	TGTGCCGCGAAGGGAAATGAAAAACTGTTTTTT	CAAKGNEKLFF